The sequence of this T cell receptor beta chain was determined in a study of shared clonotypes between healthy human individuals. The V end lost 3 bases, the J end lost 5 bases, and 13 bases lay between the germline ends. CDR1 and CDR2 from the germline V gene are SEHNR and FQNEAQ (reference sequence). CDR3 length: 15 residues. In CD8 memory, CD45RO+ cells were put together with CCR7-negative CD45RA+ TemRA cells. Notes on the study in general: Shared clonotypes across all four donors exceeded non-shared ones in generation probability.

Concerning this clone: What it binds is unknown.

The assay was immunoSEQ multiplex PCR, and TCRdb's table has in-frame clones only and misses some. The sample lists roughly 720,000 clones, 90% seen once, with 30% to 40% in the top ten. This TCR derives from a man aged 18-30 years in good health. Some clones in this sample may be carry-over from other donors' samples. This chain links TRBV7-9 with TRBJ1-4; D gene unclear. Sequencing was done on a sample of memory CD8+ T cells from PBMCs. As for subset: CD45RO+ cells pooled with CCR7-negative TemRA cells. In nucleotides, the CDR3 is TGTGCCAGCAGCTTGGTCGGCCAGTACAATGAAAAACTGTTTTTT. Amino acid sequence: CASSLVGQYNEKLFF. Drawing the rest from reference TRBV7-9 and TRBJ1-4, the complete variable domain is DTGVSQNPRHKITKRGQNVTFRCDPISEHNRLYWYRQTLGQGPEFLTYFQNEAQLEKSRLLSDRFSAERPKGSFSTLEIQRTEQGDSAMYLCASSLVGQYNEKLFFGSGTQLSVL.